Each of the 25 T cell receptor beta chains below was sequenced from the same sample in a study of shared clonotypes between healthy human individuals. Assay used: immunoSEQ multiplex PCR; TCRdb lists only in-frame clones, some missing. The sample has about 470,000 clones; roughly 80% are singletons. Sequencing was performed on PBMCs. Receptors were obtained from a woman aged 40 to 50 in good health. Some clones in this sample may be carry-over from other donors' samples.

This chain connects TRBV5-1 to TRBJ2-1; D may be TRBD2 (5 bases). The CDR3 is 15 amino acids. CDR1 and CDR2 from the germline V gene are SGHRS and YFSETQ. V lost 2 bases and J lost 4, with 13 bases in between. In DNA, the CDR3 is TGCGCCAGCAGCTTTGCAGACGGAGGATACAATGAGCAGTTCTTC. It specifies CASSFADGGYNEQFF.

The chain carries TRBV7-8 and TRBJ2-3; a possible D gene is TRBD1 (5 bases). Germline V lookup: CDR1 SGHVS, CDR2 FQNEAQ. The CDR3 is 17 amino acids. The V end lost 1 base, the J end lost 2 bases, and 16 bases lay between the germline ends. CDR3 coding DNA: TGTGCCAGCAGCTTAGGGGCAGGGTGGGTCCTCACAGATACGCAGTATTTT. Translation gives CASSLGAGWVLTDTQYF.

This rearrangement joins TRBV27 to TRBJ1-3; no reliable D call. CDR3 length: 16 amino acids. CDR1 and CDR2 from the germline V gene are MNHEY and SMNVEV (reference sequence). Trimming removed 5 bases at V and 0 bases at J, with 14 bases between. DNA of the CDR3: TGTGCCAGCAGTCCCCGCAGCCCCTACTCTGGAAACACCATATATTTT. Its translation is CASSPRSPYSGNTIYF.

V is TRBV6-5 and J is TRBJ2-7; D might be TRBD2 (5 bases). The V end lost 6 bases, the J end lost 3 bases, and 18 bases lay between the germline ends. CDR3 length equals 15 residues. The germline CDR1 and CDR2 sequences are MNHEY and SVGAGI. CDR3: CASSYLEGPLYEQYF. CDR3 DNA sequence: TGTGCCAGCAGCTATCTCGAGGGTCCCCTCTACGAGCAGTACTTC.

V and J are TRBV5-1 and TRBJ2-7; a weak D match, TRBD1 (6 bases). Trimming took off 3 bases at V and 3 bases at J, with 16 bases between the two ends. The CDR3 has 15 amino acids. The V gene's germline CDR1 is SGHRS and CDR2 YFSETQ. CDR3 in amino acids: CASSSAPGAVYEQYF. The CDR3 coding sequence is TGCGCCAGCAGCTCAGCCCCAGGGGCGGTCTACGAGCAGTACTTC.

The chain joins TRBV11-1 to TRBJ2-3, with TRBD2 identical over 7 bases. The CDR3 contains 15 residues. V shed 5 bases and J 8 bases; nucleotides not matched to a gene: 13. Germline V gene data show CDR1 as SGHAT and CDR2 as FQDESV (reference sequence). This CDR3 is CASSPLGDAGVTQYF. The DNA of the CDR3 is TGTGCCAGCAGCCCTCTGGGGGACGCGGGAGTTACGCAGTATTTT.

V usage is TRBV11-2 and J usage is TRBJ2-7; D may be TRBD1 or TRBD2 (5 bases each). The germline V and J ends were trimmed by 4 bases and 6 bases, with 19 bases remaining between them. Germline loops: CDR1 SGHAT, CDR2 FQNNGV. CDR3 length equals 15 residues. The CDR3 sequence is CASSSHRDPKGEQYF. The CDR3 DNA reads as TGTGCCAGCAGCTCCCACCGGGACCCTAAAGGCGAGCAGTACTTC. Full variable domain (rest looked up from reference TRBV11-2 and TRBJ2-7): EAGVAQSPRYKIIEKRQSVAFWCNPISGHATLYWYQQILGQGPKLLIQFQNNGVVDDSQLPKDRFSAERLKGVDSTLKIQPAKLEDSAVYLCASSSHRDPKGEQYFGPGTRLTVT.

This CDR3 is CASSPRRDSAYEQYF. CDR3 coding DNA: TGTGCCAGCTCACCCCGCCGGGACAGTGCCTACGAGCAGTACTTC. The chain is built from TRBV18 and TRBJ2-7, with 7 nucleotides matching TRBD1. The CDR3 totals 15 residues. The ends lost 3 bases at V and 2 bases at J; junction bases unmatched: 7. Germline V gene data show CDR1 as KGHSH and CDR2 as LQKENI.

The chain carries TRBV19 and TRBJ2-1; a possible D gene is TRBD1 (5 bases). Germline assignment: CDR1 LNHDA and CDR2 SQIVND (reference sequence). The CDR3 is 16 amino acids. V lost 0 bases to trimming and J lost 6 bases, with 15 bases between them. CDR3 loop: CASSIDHGVRVNEQFF. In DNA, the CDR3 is TGTGCCAGTAGTATAGATCATGGGGTCAGGGTCAATGAGCAGTTCTTC. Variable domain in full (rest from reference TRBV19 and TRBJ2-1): DGGITQSPKYLFRKEGQNVTLSCEQNLNHDAMYWYRQDPGQGLRLIYYSQIVNDFQKGDIAEGYSVSREKKESFPLTVTSAQKNPTAFYLCASSIDHGVRVNEQFFGPGTRLTVL.

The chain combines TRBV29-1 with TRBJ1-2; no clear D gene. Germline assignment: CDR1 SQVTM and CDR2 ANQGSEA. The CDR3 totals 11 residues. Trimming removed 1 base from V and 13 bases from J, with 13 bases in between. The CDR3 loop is CSVEGGGDCTF. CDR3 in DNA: TGCAGCGTTGAAGGGGGTGGGGATTGCACCTTC.

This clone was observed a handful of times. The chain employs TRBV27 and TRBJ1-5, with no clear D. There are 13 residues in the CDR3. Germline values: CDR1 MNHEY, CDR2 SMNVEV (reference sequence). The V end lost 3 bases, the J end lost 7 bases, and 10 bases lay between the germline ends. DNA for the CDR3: TGTGCCAGCAGTTTTTCGGGTGGGCAGCCCCAGCATTTT. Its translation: CASSFSGGQPQHF.

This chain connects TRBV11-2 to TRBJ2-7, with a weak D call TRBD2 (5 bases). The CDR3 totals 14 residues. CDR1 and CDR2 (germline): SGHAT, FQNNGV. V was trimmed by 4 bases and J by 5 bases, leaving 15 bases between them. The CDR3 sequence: CASSSISAPHEQYF. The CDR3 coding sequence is TGTGCCAGCAGCTCCATTAGCGCCCCCCACGAGCAGTACTTC.

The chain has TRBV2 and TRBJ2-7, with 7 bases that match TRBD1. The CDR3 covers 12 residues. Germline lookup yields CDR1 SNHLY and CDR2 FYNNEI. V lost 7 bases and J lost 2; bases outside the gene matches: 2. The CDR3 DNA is TGTGCCAGCAAGGGGGCCGCCTACGAGCAGTACTTC. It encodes CASKGAAYEQYF.

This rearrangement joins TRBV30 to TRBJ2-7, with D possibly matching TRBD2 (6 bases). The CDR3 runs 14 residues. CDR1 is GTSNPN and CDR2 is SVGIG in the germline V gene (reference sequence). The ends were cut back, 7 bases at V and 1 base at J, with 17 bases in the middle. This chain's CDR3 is CALDIGTPSYEQYF. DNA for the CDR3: TGTGCCTTGGACATTGGGACTCCGTCCTACGAGCAGTACTTC.

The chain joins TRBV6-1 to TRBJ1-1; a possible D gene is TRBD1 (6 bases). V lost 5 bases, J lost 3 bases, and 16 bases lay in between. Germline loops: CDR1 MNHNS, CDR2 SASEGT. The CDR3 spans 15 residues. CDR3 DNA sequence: TGTGCCAGCAGTCAATCCCAGGGGATATACACTGAAGCTTTCTTT. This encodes CASSQSQGIYTEAFF.

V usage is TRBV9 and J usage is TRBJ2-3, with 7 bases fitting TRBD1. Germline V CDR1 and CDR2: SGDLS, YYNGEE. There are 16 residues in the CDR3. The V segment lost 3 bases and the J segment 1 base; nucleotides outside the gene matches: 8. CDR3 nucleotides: TGTGCCAGCAGCGATCGACAGGGTCAGGGCACAGATACGCAGTATTTT. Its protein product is CASSDRQGQGTDTQYF.

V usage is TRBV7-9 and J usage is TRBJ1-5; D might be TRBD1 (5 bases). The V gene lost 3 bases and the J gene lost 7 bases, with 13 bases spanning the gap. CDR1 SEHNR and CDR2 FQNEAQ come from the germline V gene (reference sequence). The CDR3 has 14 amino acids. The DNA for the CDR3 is TGTGCCAGCAGCTTCGGCGGGGGGGAGCAGCCCCAGCATTTT. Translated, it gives CASSFGGGEQPQHF.

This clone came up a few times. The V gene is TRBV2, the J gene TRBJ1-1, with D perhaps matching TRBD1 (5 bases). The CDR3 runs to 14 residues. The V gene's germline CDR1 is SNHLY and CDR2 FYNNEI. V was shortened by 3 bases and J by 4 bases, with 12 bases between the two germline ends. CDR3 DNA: TGTGCCAGCAGTGAGGGGGGGTTCACCACTGAAGCTTTCTTT. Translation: CASSEGGFTTEAFF.

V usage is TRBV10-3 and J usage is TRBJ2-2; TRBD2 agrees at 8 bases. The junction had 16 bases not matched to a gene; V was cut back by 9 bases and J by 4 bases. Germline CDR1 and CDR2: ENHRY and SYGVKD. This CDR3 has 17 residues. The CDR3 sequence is CAMLGTSGSLSTGELFF. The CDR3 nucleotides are TGTGCCATGCTAGGGACAAGCGGGAGTTTGAGCACCGGGGAGCTGTTTTTT.

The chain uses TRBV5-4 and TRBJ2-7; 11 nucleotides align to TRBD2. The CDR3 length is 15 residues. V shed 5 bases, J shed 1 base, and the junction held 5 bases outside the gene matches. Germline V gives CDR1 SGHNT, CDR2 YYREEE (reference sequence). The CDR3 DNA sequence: TGTGCCAGCAGTTCCGGGACTAGCGGTTCCTACGAGCAGTACTTC. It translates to CASSSGTSGSYEQYF.

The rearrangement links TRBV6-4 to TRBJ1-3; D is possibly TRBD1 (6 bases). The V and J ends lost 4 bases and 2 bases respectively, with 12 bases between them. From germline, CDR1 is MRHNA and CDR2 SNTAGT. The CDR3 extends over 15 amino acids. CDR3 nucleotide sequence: TGTGCCAGCAGTGCGACAGGCGACCCTGGAAACACCATATATTTT. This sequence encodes CASSATGDPGNTIYF.

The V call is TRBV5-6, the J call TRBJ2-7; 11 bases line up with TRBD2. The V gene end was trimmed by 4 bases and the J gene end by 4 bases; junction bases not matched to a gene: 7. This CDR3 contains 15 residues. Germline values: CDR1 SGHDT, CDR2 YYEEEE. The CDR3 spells CASSRGLAEAYEQYF. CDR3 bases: TGTGCCAGCAGCAGGGGACTAGCGGAGGCATACGAGCAGTACTTC.

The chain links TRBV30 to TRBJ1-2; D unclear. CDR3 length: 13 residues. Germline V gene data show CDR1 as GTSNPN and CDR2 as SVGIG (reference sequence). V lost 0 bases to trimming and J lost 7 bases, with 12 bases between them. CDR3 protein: CAWSVRREGGYTF. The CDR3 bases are TGTGCCTGGAGTGTACGGAGGGAGGGTGGCTACACCTTC.

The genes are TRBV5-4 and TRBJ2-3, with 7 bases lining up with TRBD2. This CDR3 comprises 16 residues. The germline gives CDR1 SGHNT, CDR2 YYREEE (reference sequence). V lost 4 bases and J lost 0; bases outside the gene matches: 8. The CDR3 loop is CASSVSGLRSTDTQYF. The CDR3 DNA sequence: TGTGCCAGCAGCGTATCGGGACTACGTAGCACAGATACGCAGTATTTT. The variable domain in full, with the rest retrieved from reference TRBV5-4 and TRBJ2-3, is ETGVTQSPTHLIKTRGQQVTLRCSSQSGHNTVSWYQQALGQGPQFIFQYYREEENGRGNFPPRFSGLQFPNYSSELNVNALELDDSALYLCASSVSGLRSTDTQYFGPGTRLTVL.

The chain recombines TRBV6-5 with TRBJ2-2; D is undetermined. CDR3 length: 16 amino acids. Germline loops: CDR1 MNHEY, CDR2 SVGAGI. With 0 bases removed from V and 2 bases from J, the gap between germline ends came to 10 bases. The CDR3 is CASSYSIGINTGELFF. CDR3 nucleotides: TGTGCCAGCAGTTACTCGATAGGGATTAACACCGGGGAGCTGTTTTTT.